The T cell receptor beta chain under discussion was sequenced for a study of shared clonotypes between healthy human individuals. The CDR3 consists of 14 residues. Trimming took off 4 bases at V and 1 base at J, with 12 bases between the two ends. Germline CDR1 GTSNPN, CDR2 SVGIG (reference sequence). A CD45RA+ naive subset and a CD45RA-negative memory subset were split from CD4+ cells. Method: immunoSEQ multiplex PCR; TCRdb's copy keeps in-frame clones and lacks some. The table lists about 330,000 clones, approximately 74% of them singletons. V gene TRBV30 combines with J gene TRBJ2-3; a weak D match, TRBD2 (5 bases). The origin of this receptor is a man aged 25 to 40 in good health. Sequenced input: memory CD4+ T cells sorted from blood. The subset was: CD45RA-negative fraction. CDR3 DNA: TGTGCCTGGAAAGTCGGTAGCGGCACAGATACGCAGTATTTT. Protein sequence: CAWKVGSGTDTQYF.